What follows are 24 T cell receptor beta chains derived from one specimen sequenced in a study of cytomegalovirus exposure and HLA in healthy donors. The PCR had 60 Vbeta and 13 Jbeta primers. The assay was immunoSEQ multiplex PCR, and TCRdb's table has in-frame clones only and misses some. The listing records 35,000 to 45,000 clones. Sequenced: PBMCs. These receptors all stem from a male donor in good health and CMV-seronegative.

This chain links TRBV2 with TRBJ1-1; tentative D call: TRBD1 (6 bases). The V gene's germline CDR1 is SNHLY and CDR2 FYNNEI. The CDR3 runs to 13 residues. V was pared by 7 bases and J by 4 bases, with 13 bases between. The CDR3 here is CASKLTGSTEAFF. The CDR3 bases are TGTGCCAGCAAGCTAACAGGGAGCACTGAAGCTTTCTTT.

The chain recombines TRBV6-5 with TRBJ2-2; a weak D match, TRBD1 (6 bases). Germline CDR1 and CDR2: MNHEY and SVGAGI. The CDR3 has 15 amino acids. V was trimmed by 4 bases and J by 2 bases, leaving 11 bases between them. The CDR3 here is CASSSRGGNTGELFF. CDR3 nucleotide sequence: TGTGCCAGCAGTTCGCGTGGGGGCAACACCGGGGAGCTGTTTTTT.

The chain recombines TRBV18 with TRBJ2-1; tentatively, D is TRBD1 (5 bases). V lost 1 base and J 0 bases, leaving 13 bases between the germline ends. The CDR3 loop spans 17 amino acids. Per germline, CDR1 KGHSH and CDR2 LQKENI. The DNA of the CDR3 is TGTGCCAGCTCACCACTCGACAGCGAAAGCTCCTACAATGAGCAGTTCTTC. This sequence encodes CASSPLDSESSYNEQFF.

CDR3 protein: CASSEYSWDEQYF. In DNA form, the CDR3 reads TGCGCCAGCAGTGAGTACAGCTGGGACGAGCAGTACTTC. The chain has TRBV10-2 and TRBJ2-7; D is uncertain. Germline lookup yields CDR1 WSHSY and CDR2 SAAADI. The V and J ends lost 1 base and 5 bases respectively, with 9 bases between them. The CDR3 is 13 residues long.

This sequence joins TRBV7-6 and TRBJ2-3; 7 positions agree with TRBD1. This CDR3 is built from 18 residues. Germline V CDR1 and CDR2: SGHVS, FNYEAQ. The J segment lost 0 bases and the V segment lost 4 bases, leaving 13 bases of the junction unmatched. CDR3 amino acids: CASSSRTGRHHSTDTQYF. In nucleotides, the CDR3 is TGTGCCAGCAGCTCGCGGACAGGACGTCATCACAGCACAGATACGCAGTATTTT.

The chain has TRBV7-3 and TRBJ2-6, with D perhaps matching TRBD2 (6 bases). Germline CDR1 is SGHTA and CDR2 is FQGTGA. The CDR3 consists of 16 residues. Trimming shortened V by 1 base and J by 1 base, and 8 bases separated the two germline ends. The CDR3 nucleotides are TGTGCCAGCAGCTTAAAGGAGGGTTCTGGGGCCAACGTCCTGACTTTC. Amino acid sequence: CASSLKEGSGANVLTF.

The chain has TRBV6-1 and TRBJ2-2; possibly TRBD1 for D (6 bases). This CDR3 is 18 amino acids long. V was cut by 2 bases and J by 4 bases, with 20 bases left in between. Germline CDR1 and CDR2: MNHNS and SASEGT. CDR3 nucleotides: TGTGCCAGCAGTGAATTCCTGGCCAGGGGTGGTGGCACCGGGGAGCTGTTTTTT. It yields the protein CASSEFLARGGGTGELFF.

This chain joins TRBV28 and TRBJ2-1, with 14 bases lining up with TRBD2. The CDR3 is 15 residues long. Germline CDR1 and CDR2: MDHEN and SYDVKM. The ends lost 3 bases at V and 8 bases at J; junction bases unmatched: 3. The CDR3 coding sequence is TGTGCCAGCAGTTTGACTAGCGGGGGGGGGTATGAGCAGTTCTTC. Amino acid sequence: CASSLTSGGGYEQFF.

In DNA, the CDR3 is TGTGCCAGCAGCACGGAGAGACAGGGGCCAGATACGCAGTATTTT. Translated: CASSTERQGPDTQYF. The rearrangement uses TRBV7-2 and TRBJ2-3; 8 positions match TRBD1. CDR3 length equals 15 residues. Trimming took 5 bases from V and 4 from J; bases not matched to a gene: 8. CDR1 SGHTA and CDR2 FQGNSA come from the germline V gene.

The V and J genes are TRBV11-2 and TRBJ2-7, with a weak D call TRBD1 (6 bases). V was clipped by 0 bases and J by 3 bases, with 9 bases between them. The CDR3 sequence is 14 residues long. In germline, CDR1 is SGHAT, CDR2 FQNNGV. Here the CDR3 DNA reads TGTGCCAGCAGCTTAGACAGGGGATACTACGAGCAGTACTTC. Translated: CASSLDRGYYEQYF.

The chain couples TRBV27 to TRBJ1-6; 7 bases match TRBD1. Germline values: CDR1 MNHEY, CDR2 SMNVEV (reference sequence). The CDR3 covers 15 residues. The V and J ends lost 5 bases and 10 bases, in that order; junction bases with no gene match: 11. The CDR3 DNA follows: TGTGCCAGCAGTCCTGGACAGGAAGGGTGGTCACCCCTCCACTTT. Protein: CASSPGQEGWSPLHF.

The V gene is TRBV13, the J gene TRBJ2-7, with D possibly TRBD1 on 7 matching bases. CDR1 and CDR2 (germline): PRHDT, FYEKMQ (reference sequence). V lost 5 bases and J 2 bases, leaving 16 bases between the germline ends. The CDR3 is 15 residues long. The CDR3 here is CASSLGSGGTYEQYF. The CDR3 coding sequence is TGTGCCAGCAGCCTCGGCTCAGGGGGGACCTACGAGCAGTACTTC.

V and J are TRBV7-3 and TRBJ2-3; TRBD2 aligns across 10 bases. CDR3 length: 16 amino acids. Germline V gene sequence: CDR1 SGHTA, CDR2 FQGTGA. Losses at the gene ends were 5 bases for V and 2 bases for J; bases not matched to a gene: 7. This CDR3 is CASSDGTSVNTDTQYF. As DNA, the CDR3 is TGTGCCAGCAGCGATGGGACTAGCGTAAACACAGATACGCAGTATTTT.

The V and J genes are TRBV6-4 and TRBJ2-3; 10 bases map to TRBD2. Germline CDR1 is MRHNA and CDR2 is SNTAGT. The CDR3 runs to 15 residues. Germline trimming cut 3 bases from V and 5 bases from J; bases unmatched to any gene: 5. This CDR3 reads CASSESSGGVDTQYF. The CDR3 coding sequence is TGTGCCAGCAGTGAGTCTAGCGGGGGAGTAGATACGCAGTATTTT.

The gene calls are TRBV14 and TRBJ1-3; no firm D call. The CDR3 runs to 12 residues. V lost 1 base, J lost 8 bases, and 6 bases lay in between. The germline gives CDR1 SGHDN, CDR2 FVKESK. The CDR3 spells CASSQVVDTIYF. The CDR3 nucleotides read TGTGCCAGCAGCCAAGTAGTGGACACCATATATTTT.

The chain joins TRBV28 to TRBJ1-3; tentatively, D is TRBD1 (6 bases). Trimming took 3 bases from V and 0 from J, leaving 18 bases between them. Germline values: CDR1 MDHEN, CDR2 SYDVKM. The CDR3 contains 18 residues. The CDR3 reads CASSFSVSGGRSGNTIYF. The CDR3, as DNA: TGTGCCAGCAGTTTCTCCGTGTCGGGGGGCCGCTCTGGAAACACCATATATTTT.

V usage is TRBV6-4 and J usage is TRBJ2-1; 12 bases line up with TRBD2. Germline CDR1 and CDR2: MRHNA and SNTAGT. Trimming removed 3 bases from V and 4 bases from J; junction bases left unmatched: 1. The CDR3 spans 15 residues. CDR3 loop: CASSDTSGGYNEQFF. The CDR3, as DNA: TGTGCCAGCAGTGATACTAGCGGGGGGTACAATGAGCAGTTCTTC.

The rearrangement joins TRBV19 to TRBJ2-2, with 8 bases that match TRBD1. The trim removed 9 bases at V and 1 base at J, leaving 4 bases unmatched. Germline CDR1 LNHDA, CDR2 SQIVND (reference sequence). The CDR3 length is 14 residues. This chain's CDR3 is CASTTGGNTGELFF. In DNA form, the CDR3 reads TGTGCCAGCACTACAGGGGGGAACACCGGGGAGCTGTTTTTT.

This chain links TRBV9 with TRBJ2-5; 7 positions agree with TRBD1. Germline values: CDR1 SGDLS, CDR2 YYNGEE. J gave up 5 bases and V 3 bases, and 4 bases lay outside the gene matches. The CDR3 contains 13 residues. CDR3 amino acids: CASSANRGETQYF. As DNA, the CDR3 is TGTGCCAGCAGCGCCAACAGGGGCGAGACCCAGTACTTC.

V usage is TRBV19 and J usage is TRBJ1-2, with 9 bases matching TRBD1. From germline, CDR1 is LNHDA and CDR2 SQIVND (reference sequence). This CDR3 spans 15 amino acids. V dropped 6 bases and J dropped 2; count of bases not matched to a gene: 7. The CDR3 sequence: CASSPSTGGNYGYTF. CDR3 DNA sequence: TGTGCCAGTAGCCCATCCACAGGGGGCAACTATGGCTACACCTTC.

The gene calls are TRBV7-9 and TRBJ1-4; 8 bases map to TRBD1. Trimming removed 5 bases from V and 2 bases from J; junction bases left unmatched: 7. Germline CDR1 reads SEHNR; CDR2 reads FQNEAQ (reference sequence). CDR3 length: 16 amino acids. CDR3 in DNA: TGTGCCAGCAGCCTGACGAACAGGGGGACTAATGAAAAACTGTTTTTT. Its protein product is CASSLTNRGTNEKLFF. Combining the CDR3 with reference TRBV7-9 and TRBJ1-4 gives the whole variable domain DTGVSQNPRHKITKRGQNVTFRCDPISEHNRLYWYRQTLGQGPEFLTYFQNEAQLEKSRLLSDRFSAERPKGSFSTLEIQRTEQGDSAMYLCASSLTNRGTNEKLFFGSGTQLSVL.

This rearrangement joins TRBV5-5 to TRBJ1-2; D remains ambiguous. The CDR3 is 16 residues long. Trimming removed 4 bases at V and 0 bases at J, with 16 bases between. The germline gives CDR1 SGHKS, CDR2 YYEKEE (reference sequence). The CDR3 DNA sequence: TGTGCCAGCAGCATTCAACCGGGATTAGCTAACTATGGCTACACCTTC. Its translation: CASSIQPGLANYGYTF. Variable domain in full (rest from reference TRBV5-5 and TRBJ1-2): DAGVTQSPTHLIKTRGQQVTLRCSPISGHKSVSWYQQVLGQGPQFIFQYYEKEERGRGNFPDRFSARQFPNYSSELNVNALLLGDSALYLCASSIQPGLANYGYTFGSGTRLTVV.

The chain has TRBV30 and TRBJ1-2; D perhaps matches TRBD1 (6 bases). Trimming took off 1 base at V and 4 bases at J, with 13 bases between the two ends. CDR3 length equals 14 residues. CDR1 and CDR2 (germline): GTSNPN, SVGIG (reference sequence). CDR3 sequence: CAWSAGTKGYGYTF. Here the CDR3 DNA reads TGTGCCTGGAGTGCCGGGACAAAGGGCTATGGCTACACCTTC.

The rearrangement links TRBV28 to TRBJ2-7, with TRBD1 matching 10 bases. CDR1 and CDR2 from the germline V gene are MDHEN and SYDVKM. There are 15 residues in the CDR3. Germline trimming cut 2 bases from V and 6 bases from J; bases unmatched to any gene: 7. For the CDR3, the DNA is TGTGCCAGCAGTTTAGACGCCGGGACAGGGGTCGAGCAGTACTTC. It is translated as CASSLDAGTGVEQYF.